Each of the 26 T cell receptor beta chains below was sequenced from the same sample in a study of neurological immune-mediated disorders. One entry per CDR3 protein, called by TCRdb with MiXCR from the 5' RACE reads. This table has roughly 88,000 distinct CDR3 sequences, under 4.5% appearing once. The material sequenced was PBMCs. These receptors were taken from a woman between 50 and 59 years old with multiple sclerosis.

This clonotype was seen ten or more times. CDR3 in DNA: TGTGCCAGCAGTTTAGGGCGGCGCAGGGGCGACTATGGCTACACCTTC. This sequence encodes CASSLGRRRGDYGYTF. This chain joins TRBV12-3 or TRBV12-4 and TRBJ1-2, with TRBD1 as a possible D gene (6 bases). The CDR3 is 16 amino acids. V lost 1 base and J lost 3, with 15 bases in between.

This clonotype has at least ten counts. The chain recombines TRBV5-5 with TRBJ2-2, with no clear D. The CDR3 is 15 amino acids. CDR1 and CDR2 (germline): SGHKS, YYEKEE (reference sequence). V was trimmed by 2 bases and J by 4 bases, leaving 12 bases between them. The CDR3 is CASSFMWGSTGELFF. As DNA, the CDR3 is TGTGCCAGCAGCTTTATGTGGGGAAGCACCGGGGAGCTGTTTTTT.

This clonotype was recorded many times. This chain joins TRBV14 and TRBJ2-2, with TRBD2 matching 9 bases. J gave up 11 bases and V 2 bases, and 3 bases lay outside the gene matches. CDR3 length equals 13 residues. Germline V gene sequence: CDR1 SGHDN, CDR2 FVKESK. CDR3 protein: CASSQHSGSELFF. The CDR3, as DNA: TGTGCCAGCAGCCAACATAGCGGGAGCGAGCTGTTTTTT.

Many counts were recorded for this clonotype. This chain links TRBV12-3 or TRBV12-4 with TRBJ2-1; a possible D gene is TRBD1 (5 bases). The CDR3 is 14 residues long. Trimming shortened V by 3 bases and J by 9 bases, and 15 bases separated the two germline ends. In DNA, the CDR3 is TGTGCCAGCAGTTTGCTAACGCAGGGAAGTGAGCAGTTCTTC. Protein sequence: CASSLLTQGSEQFF.

This clonotype was counted many times. The rearrangement links TRBV5-5 to TRBJ2-6; TRBD1 aligns across 9 bases. V was pared by 3 bases and J by 2 bases, with 15 bases of the junction left unmatched. CDR3 length: 20 residues. The germline V gene encodes CDR1 SGHKS and CDR2 YYEKEE (reference sequence). CDR3: CASSSLPGQGLLAGANVLTF. As DNA, the CDR3 is TGTGCCAGCAGCTCCCTGCCGGGACAGGGACTGCTGGCTGGGGCCAACGTCCTGACTTTC. Full variable domain (outside the CDR3, taken from reference TRBV5-5 and TRBJ2-6): DAGVTQSPTHLIKTRGQQVTLRCSPISGHKSVSWYQQVLGQGPQFIFQYYEKEERGRGNFPDRFSARQFPNYSSELNVNALLLGDSALYLCASSSLPGQGLLAGANVLTFGAGSRLTVL.

This clonotype showed up many times. This sequence joins TRBV6-2 or TRBV6-3 and TRBJ2-1; D gene uncertain. The CDR3 has 13 amino acids. The germline V and J ends were trimmed by 6 bases and 4 bases, with 10 bases remaining between them. The germline CDR1 and CDR2 sequences are MNHEY and SVGEGT. This chain's CDR3 is CASSLVEYNEQFF. CDR3 DNA sequence: TGTGCCAGCAGCCTCGTGGAGTACAATGAGCAGTTCTTC.

This clonotype was recorded at least ten times. The gene calls are TRBV4-3 and TRBJ2-2, with 8 bases aligning to TRBD1. CDR1 LGHNA and CDR2 YSLEER come from the germline V gene. The J segment lost 4 bases and the V segment lost 3 bases, leaving 1 base of the junction unmatched. The length of the CDR3 is 14 residues. The CDR3 protein is CASSHTGGTGELFF. In DNA, the CDR3 is TGCGCCAGCAGCCATACAGGGGGCACCGGGGAGCTGTTTTTT.

In this sample, this clonotype turned up many times. The J gene is TRBJ2-1, the V gene TRBV20-1; 12 nucleotides line up with TRBD2. Germline V lookup: CDR1 DFQATT, CDR2 SNEGSKA (reference sequence). The trim removed 5 bases at V and 4 bases at J, leaving 9 bases unmatched. The CDR3 is 16 amino acids. The CDR3 nucleotides read TGCAGTGCTCCCGGGACTAGCGGGCTCCGTTACAATGAGCAGTTCTTC. It is translated as CSAPGTSGLRYNEQFF.

This clonotype was detected many times. V and J are TRBV7-2 and TRBJ2-6; possibly TRBD2 for D (5 bases). The CDR3 is made up of 15 amino acids. V was clipped by 2 bases and J by 0 bases, with 5 bases between them. Germline V CDR1 and CDR2: SGHTA, FQGNSA. The CDR3 reads CASSLSGSGANVLTF. In nucleotides, the CDR3 is TGTGCCAGCAGCTTAAGCGGCTCTGGGGCCAACGTCCTGACTTTC.

The sample holds a few counts of this clonotype. A much larger clone sits a single nucleotide away, making a read error possible. This chain joins TRBV20-1 and TRBJ1-1; D gene unclear. The CDR3 contains 13 residues. V was cut by 7 bases and J by 0 bases, with 12 bases left in between. Germline CDR1 and CDR2: DFQATT and SNEGSKA (reference sequence). CDR3 bases: TGCAGTGACCCGCTGGGGATGAACACTGAAGCTTTCTTT. It specifies CSDPLGMNTEAFF.

This clonotype has a count of ten or more. This chain joins TRBV7-2 and TRBJ1-4; 7 bases map to TRBD1. The germline CDR1 and CDR2 sequences are SGHTA and FQGNSA. This CDR3 contains 13 residues. The junction had 5 bases not matched to a gene; V was cut back by 5 bases and J by 8 bases. The CDR3, as DNA: TGTGCCAGCAGCCTCGGACAGGCGGAAAAACTGTTTTTT. Protein product: CASSLGQAEKLFF.

This clonotype was counted ten times or more. The V call is TRBV7-3, the J call TRBJ2-5; 9 bases are shared with TRBD2. This CDR3 contains 15 residues. V lost 3 bases, J lost 2 bases, and 4 bases stayed unmatched. Germline V lookup: CDR1 SGHTA, CDR2 FQGTGA. This CDR3 reads CASSLTSGPQETQYF. CDR3 nucleotides: TGTGCCAGCAGCTTGACTAGCGGCCCGCAAGAGACCCAGTACTTC.

This clonotype has ten or more counts. The J gene is TRBJ2-7, the V gene TRBV28, with 7 bases aligning to TRBD1. V was clipped by 2 bases and J by 4 bases; unmatched bases: 5. Germline V gene data show CDR1 as MDHEN and CDR2 as SYDVKM. The CDR3 length is 14 residues. CDR3 coding DNA: TGTGCCAGCAGTTTAAAGTCGACAGGGTACGAGCAGTACTTC. Translating gives CASSLKSTGYEQYF.

This clonotype showed up many times. An end of the junction does not agree with germline; a read error may underlie this. The V call is TRBV4-3, the J call TRBJ1-2, with TRBD1 as a possible D gene (6 bases). Germline CDR1 and CDR2: LGHNA and YSLEER. The CDR3 contains 12 residues. This CDR3 is CASSQDLRGLLF. The CDR3 coding sequence is TGCGCCAGCAGCCAAGATTTAAGGGGGTTATTGTTC.

This clonotype has ten or more counts. The chain is built from TRBV28 and TRBJ1-1, with 8 bases aligning to TRBD1. Trimming at V came to 5 bases and at J to 7 bases, leaving 6 bases not matched to a gene. The CDR3 length is 13 residues. Germline CDR1 and CDR2: MDHEN and SYDVKM. The DNA for the CDR3 is TGTGCCAGCAGTCTGGGACAGGTCCTTGAAGCTTTCTTT. Encoded protein: CASSLGQVLEAFF.

In this sample, this clonotype turned up many times. This rearrangement joins TRBV7-2 to TRBJ2-1; D is uncertain. Trimming took 0 bases from V and 4 from J, leaving 4 bases between them. In germline, CDR1 is SGHTA, CDR2 FQGNSA. The CDR3 runs 13 residues. CDR3 sequence (DNA): TGTGCCAGCAGCTTAGCTATATACAATGAGCAGTTCTTC. Translation: CASSLAIYNEQFF.

This clonotype was seen at least ten times. The chain employs TRBV6-5 and TRBJ2-7, with 9 positions matching TRBD2. The CDR3 is made up of 15 amino acids. Germline loops: CDR1 MNHEY, CDR2 SVGAGI. J gave up 6 bases and V 5 bases, and 11 bases lay outside the gene matches. CDR3 DNA sequence: TGTGCCAGCAGTAACCCCGGGACTAGCTTCCCCGAGCAGTACTTC. This codes for CASSNPGTSFPEQYF.

This clonotype was counted at least ten times. This chain links TRBV20-1 with TRBJ1-1; maybe TRBD1 (5 bases). The CDR3 covers 15 residues. Trimming removed 1 base at V and 6 bases at J, with 18 bases between. Germline values: CDR1 DFQATT, CDR2 SNEGSKA (reference sequence). As DNA, the CDR3 is TGCAGTGCTAGAGTGGGAGACAGACCCTATGCTGAAGCTTTCTTT. Amino acid sequence: CSARVGDRPYAEAFF.

The sample holds many counts of this clonotype. This sequence joins TRBV11-2 and TRBJ1-1; D gene ambiguous. From germline, CDR1 is SGHAT and CDR2 FQNNGV. The CDR3 is made up of 12 amino acids. Trimming cost V 7 bases and J 1 base, with 7 bases left between them. The CDR3 loop reads CASTDGNTEAFF. The CDR3 bases are TGTGCCAGCACTGACGGGAACACTGAAGCTTTCTTT.

This clonotype came up many times. This sequence joins TRBV5-1 and TRBJ1-1; 7 bases align to TRBD1. The germline V gene encodes CDR1 SGHRS and CDR2 YFSETQ. The CDR3 has 14 amino acids. The V segment lost 6 bases and the J segment 4 bases; nucleotides outside the gene matches: 9. CDR3 protein: CASTPTTGLTEAFF. For the CDR3, the DNA is TGCGCCAGCACCCCAACGACAGGGCTCACTGAAGCTTTCTTT.

This clonotype was recorded many times. V is TRBV2 and J is TRBJ2-7, with TRBD1 identical over 10 bases. Per the germline V gene, CDR1 is SNHLY and CDR2 is FYNNEI. This CDR3 is 14 amino acids long. The trim removed 5 bases at V and 2 bases at J, leaving 3 bases unmatched. The CDR3 loop reads CASSRGQGPYEQYF. The CDR3 nucleotides are TGTGCCAGCAGTAGGGGACAGGGGCCCTACGAGCAGTACTTC.

This clonotype was recorded at least ten times. The chain has TRBV5-1 and TRBJ2-1; D unclear. V was cut by 0 bases and J by 3 bases, with 7 bases left in between. CDR1 is SGHRS, CDR2 YFSETQ, per germline. The CDR3 totals 14 residues. The CDR3 DNA reads as TGCGCCAGCAGCTTGGAACAGAACTACAATGAGCAGTTCTTC. Amino acid sequence: CASSLEQNYNEQFF.

This clonotype appeared many times. This chain links TRBV7-8 with TRBJ2-5, with TRBD1 identical over 10 bases. The junction had 6 bases not matched to a gene; V was cut back by 6 bases and J by 5 bases. The germline gives CDR1 SGHVS, CDR2 FQNEAQ. The CDR3 covers 14 residues. The CDR3 region is CASRRQGARETQYF. DNA for the CDR3: TGTGCCAGCAGGCGACAGGGGGCGCGGGAGACCCAGTACTTC.

This clonotype occurred many times. V usage is TRBV6-5 and J usage is TRBJ2-5, with D unresolved. From germline, CDR1 is MNHEY and CDR2 SVGAGI. Trimming took 4 bases from V and 2 from J, leaving 11 bases between them. The length of the CDR3 is 14 residues. DNA of the CDR3: TGTGCCAGCAGTTCATGGACCATGCAAGAGACCCAGTACTTC. It is translated as CASSSWTMQETQYF.

This clonotype has at least ten counts. The V and J genes are TRBV5-1 and TRBJ2-7; perhaps TRBD1 as D (6 bases). The CDR3 is 14 residues long. V was clipped by 0 bases and J by 1 base, with 8 bases between them. Per germline, CDR1 SGHRS and CDR2 YFSETQ. The CDR3 spells CASSLGDKSYEQYF. In nucleotides, the CDR3 is TGCGCCAGCAGCTTGGGGGACAAGTCCTACGAGCAGTACTTC.

This clonotype was counted ten times or more. The chain is built from TRBV20-1 and TRBJ2-5; D is undetermined. The CDR3 sequence is 14 residues long. Germline-derived CDR1 and CDR2 are DFQATT and SNEGSKA (reference sequence). Trimming removed 0 bases at V and 5 bases at J, with 13 bases between. CDR3 sequence reads: CSARDIRMLETQYF. DNA for the CDR3: TGCAGTGCTAGAGATATTCGGATGTTGGAGACCCAGTACTTC.